This T cell receptor (beta chain) came from a study of naive and memory T cell subsets. General study results and limits: Especially in CD8 cells, naive repertoires contained a few larger clonotypes, possibly CD45RA-re-expressing memory cells.

V was shortened by 2 bases and J by 10 bases, with 18 bases between the two germline ends. The CDR3 spans 14 residues. Germline CDR1 is ENHRY and CDR2 is SYGVKD. Both TRBC1 and TRBC2 were covered by a beta constant-region primer of two equimolar oligonucleotides. TCRdb called the UMI-ligation and nested PCR reads again in MiXCR, with one record for every CDR3 protein. This sample has 130,000 to 150,000 distinct CDR3 sequences, with approximately 17% found just once. In the case of this clonotype: Its antigen is not known.

The sequencing input was naive CD4+ T cells from blood. This receptor was taken from a human donor in good health. The rearrangement links TRBV10-3 to TRBJ2-7; no clear D gene. Here the CDR3 reads CAISEMVLRLGQYF. CDR3 coding DNA: TGTGCCATCAGTGAGATGGTACTCCGGTTGGGCCAGTACTTC.